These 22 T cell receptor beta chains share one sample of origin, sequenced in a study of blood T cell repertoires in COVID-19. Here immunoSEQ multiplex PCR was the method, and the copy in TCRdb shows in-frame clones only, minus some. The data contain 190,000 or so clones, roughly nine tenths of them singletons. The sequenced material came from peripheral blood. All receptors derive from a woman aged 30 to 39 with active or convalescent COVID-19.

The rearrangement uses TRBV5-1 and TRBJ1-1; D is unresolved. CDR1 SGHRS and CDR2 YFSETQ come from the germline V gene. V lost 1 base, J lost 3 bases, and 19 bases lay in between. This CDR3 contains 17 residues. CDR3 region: CASSLTQKPLLHTEAFF. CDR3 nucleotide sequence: TGCGCCAGCAGCTTGACACAGAAACCCTTACTCCACACTGAAGCTTTCTTT.

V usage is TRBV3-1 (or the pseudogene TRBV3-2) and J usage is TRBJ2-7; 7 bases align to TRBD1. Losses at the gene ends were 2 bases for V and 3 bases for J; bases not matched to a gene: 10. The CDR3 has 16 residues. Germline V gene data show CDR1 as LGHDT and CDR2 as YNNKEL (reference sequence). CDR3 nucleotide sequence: TGTGCCAGCAGCCAACCCGGGACAGTTTCTTACTACGAGCAGTACTTC. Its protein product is CASSQPGTVSYYEQYF.

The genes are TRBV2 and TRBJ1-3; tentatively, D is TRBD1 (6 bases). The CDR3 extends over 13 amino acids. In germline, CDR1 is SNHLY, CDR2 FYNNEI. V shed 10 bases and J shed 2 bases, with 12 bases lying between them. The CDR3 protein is CATAGDPGNTIYF. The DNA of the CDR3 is TGTGCCACCGCAGGGGATCCTGGAAACACCATATATTTT.

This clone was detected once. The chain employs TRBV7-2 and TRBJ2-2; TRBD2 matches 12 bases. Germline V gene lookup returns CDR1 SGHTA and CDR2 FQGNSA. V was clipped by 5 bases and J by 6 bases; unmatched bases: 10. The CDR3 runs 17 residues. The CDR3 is CASSPKWTSGIPGELFF. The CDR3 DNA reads TGTGCCAGCAGCCCGAAATGGACTAGCGGGATTCCCGGGGAGCTGTTTTTT. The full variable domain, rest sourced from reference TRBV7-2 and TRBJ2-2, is GAGVSQSPSNKVTEKGKDVELRCDPISGHTALYWYRQSLGQGLEFLIYFQGNSAPDKSGLPSDRFSAERTGGSVSTLTIQRTQQEDSAVYLCASSPKWTSGIPGELFFGEGSRLTVL.

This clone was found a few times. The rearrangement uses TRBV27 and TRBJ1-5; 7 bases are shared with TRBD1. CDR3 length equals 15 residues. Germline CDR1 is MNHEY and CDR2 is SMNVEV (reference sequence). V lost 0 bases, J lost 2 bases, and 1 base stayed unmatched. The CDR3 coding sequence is TGTGCCAGCAGTTTATCGGGGACAGGCAATCAGCCCCAGCATTTT. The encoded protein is CASSLSGTGNQPQHF.

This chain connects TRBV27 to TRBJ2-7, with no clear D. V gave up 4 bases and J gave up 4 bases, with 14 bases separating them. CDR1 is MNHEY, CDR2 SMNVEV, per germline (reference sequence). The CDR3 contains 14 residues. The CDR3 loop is CASSSPSTTYEQYF. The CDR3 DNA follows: TGTGCCAGCAGTTCCCCCTCGACAACTTACGAGCAGTACTTC.

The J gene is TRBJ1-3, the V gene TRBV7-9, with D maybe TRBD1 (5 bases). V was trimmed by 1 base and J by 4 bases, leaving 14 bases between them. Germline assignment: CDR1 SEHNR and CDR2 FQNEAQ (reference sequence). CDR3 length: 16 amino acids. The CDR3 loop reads CASSLGVGAGGNTIYF. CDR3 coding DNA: TGTGCCAGCAGCTTAGGAGTAGGGGCGGGAGGAAACACCATATATTTT.

The CDR3 DNA reads as TGTGCCAGCAGCTCCCGAGGTCGGGGAGTGAACACTGAAGCTTTCTTT. Its protein is CASSSRGRGVNTEAFF. The genes are TRBV11-3 and TRBJ1-1; no reliable D call. This CDR3 has 16 amino acids. The V gene's germline CDR1 is SGHNT and CDR2 YENEEA. With 4 bases removed from V and 0 bases from J, the gap between germline ends came to 15 bases. The full variable domain, rest sourced from reference TRBV11-3 and TRBJ1-1, is EAGVVQSPRYKIIEKKQPVAFWCNPISGHNTLYWYLQNLGQGPELLIRYENEEAVDDSQLPKDRFSAERLKGVDSTLKIQPAELGDSAVYLCASSSRGRGVNTEAFFGQGTRLTVV.

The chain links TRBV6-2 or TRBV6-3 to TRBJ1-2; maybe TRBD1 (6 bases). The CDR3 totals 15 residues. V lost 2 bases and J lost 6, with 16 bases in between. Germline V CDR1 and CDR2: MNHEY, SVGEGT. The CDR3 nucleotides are TGTGCCAGCAGTTACACAGGGAAAGGCAACGATGGCTACACCTTC. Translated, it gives CASSYTGKGNDGYTF.

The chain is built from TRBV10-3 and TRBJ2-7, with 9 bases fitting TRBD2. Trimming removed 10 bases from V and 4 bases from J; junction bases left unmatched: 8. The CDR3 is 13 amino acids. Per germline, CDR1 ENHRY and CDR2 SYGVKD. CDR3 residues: CATLAGEVYEQYF. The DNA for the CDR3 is TGTGCCACTTTAGCGGGAGAAGTTTACGAGCAGTACTTC.

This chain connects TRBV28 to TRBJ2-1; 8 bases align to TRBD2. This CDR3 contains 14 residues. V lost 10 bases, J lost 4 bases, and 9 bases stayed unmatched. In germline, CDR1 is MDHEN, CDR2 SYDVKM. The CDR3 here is CATTLAAIYNEQFF. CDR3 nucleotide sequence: TGTGCCACTACACTAGCGGCGATTTACAATGAGCAGTTCTTC.

DNA for the CDR3: TGTGCCAGCTCACCCCCGGGAGCCCAGAACACTGAAGCTTTCTTT. Translating gives CASSPPGAQNTEAFF. This chain links TRBV18 with TRBJ1-1, with D hard to call. CDR3 length: 15 residues. V was clipped by 3 bases and J by 1 base, with 12 bases between them. The germline V gene encodes CDR1 KGHSH and CDR2 LQKENI. The entire variable domain, with the rest obtained from reference TRBV18 and TRBJ1-1, is as follows: NAGVMQNPRHLVRRRGQEARLRCSPMKGHSHVYWYRQLPEEGLKFMVYLQKENIIDESGMPKERFSAEFPKEGPSILRIQQVVRGDSAAYFCASSPPGAQNTEAFFGQGTRLTVV.

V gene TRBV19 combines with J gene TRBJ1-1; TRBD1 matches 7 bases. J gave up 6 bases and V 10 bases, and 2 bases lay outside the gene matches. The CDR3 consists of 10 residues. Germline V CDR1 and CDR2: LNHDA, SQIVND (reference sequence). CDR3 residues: CATQGAEAFF. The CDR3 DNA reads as TGTGCCACTCAGGGGGCTGAAGCTTTCTTT.

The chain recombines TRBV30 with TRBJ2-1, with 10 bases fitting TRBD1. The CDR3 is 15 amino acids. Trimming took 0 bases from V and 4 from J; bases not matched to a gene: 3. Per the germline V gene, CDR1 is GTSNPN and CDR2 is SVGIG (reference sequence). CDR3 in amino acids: CAWSVGQGTYNEQFF. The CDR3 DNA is TGTGCCTGGAGTGTGGGACAGGGGACTTACAATGAGCAGTTCTTC.

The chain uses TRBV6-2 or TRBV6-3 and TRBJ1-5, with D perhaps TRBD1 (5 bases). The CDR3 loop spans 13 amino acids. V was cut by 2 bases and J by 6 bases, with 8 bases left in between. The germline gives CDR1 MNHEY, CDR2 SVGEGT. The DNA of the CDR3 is TGTGCCAGCAGTTACAGGGGAAGTCAGCCCCAGCATTTT. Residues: CASSYRGSQPQHF.

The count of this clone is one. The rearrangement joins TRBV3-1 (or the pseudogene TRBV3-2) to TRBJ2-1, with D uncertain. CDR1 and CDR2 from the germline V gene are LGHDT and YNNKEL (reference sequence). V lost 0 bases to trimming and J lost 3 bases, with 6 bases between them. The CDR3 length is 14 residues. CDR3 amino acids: CASSQDPRYNEQFF. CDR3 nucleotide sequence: TGTGCCAGCAGCCAAGATCCCCGCTACAATGAGCAGTTCTTC.

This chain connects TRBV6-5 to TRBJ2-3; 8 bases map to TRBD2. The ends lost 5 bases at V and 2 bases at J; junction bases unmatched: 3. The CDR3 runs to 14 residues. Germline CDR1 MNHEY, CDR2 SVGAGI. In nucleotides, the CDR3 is TGTGCCAGCAGTATTAGCGGGACCACAGATACGCAGTATTTT. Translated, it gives CASSISGTTDTQYF.

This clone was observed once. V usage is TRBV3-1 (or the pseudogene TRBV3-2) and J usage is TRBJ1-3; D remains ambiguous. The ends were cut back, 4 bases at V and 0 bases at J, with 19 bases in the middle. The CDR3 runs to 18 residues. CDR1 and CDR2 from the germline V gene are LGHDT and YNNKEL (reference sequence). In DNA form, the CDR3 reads TGTGCCAGCAGCCCCCCCGGGTCTCTTAGTAACTCTGGAAACACCATATATTTT. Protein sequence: CASSPPGSLSNSGNTIYF.

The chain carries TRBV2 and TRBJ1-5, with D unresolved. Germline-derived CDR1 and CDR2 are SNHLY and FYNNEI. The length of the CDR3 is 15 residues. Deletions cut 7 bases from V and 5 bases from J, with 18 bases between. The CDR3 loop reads CASTSGTETHQPQHF. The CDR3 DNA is TGTGCCAGCACCTCAGGCACAGAGACCCATCAGCCCCAGCATTTT. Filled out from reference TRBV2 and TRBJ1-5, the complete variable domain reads EPEVTQTPSHQVTQMGQEVILRCVPISNHLYFYWYRQILGQKVEFLVSFYNNEISEKSEIFDDQFSVERPDGSNFTLKIRSTKLEDSAMYFCASTSGTETHQPQHFGDGTRLSIL.

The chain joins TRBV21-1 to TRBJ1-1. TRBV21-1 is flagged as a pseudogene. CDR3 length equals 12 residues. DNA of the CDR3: TGTGCCAGCCGGACTATGAACACTGAAGCTTTCTTT. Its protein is CASRTMNTEAFF.

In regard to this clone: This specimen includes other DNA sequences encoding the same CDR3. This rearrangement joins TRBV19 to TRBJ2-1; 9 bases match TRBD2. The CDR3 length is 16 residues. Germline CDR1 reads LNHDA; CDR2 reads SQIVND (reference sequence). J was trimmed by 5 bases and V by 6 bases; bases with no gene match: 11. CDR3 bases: TGTGCCAGTAGGGTGGGCGCGGGAGGGCCGAACAATGAGCAGTTCTTC. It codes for CASRVGAGGPNNEQFF.

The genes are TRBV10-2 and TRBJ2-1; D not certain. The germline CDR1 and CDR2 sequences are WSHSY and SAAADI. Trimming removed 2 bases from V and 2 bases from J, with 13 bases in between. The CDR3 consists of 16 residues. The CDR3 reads CASSEGPASAYNEQFF. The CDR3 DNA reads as TGCGCCAGCAGTGAGGGGCCGGCGTCGGCCTACAATGAGCAGTTCTTC.